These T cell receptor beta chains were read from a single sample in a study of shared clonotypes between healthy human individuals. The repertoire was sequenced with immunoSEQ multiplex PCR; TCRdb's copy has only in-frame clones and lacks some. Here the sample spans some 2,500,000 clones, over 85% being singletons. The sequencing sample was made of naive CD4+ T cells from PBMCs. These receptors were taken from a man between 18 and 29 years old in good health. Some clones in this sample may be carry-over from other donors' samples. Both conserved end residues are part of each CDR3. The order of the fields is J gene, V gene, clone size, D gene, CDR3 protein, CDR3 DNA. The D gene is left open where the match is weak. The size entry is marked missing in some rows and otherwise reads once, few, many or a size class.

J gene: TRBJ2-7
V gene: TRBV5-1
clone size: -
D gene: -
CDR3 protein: CASAQVNGYEQYF
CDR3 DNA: TGCGCCTCCGCCCAGGTGAATGGGTACGAGCAGTACTTC

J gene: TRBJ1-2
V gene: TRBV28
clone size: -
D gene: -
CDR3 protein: CASSLRTFYGYTF
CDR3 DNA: TGTGCCAGCAGTTTAAGGACCTTCTATGGCTACACCTTC

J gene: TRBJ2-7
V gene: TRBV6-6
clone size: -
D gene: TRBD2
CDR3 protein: CASRAFSGRAFEQYF
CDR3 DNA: TGTGCCAGCAGAGCATTTAGCGGGAGGGCTTTCGAGCAGTACTTC

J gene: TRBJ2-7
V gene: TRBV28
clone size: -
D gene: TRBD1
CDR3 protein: CASREPGQGAHEQYF
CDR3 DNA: TGTGCCAGCAGGGAGCCGGGACAGGGTGCCCACGAGCAGTACTTC

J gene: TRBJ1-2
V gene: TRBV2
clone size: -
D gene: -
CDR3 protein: CASSEAKRVSDGYTF
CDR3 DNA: TGTGCCAGCAGTGAAGCTAAGAGGGTTTCGGATGGCTACACCTTC

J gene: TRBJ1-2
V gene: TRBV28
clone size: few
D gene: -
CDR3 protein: CASSGGRFYGYTF
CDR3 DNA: TGTGCCAGCAGTGGAGGGCGATTCTATGGCTACACCTTC

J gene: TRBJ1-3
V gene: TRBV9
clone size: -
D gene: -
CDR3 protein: CASSYDPDLRGNTIYF
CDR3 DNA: TGTGCCAGCAGCTACGATCCGGACCTCAGGGGAAACACCATATATTTT

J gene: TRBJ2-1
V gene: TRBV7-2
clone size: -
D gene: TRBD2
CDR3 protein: CASSRTSGRARVSYNEQFF
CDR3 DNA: TGTGCCAGCAGCCGGACTAGCGGGAGGGCCAGGGTATCCTACAATGAGCAGTTCTTC

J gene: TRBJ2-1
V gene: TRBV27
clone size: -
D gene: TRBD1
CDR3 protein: CASTTQGASGYNEQFF
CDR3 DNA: TGTGCCAGCACCACACAGGGGGCTAGCGGATACAATGAGCAGTTCTTC

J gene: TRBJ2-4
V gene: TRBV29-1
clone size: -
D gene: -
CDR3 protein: CSVEGTLAKNIQYF
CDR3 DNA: TGCAGCGTTGAGGGCACCCTAGCCAAAAACATTCAGTACTTC

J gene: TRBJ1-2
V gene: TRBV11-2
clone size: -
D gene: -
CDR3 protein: CASSSEGYYGYTF
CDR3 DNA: TGTGCCAGCAGCTCTGAGGGATACTATGGCTACACCTTC

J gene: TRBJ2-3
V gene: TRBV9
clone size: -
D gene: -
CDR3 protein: CASSPMGGRATDTQYF
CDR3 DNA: TGTGCCAGCAGCCCCATGGGGGGCAGAGCTACAGATACGCAGTATTTT

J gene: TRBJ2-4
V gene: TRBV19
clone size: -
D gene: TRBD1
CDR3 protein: CASSRQGDREYIQYF
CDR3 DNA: TGTGCCAGTAGTAGGCAGGGGGACAGGGAATACATTCAGTACTTC

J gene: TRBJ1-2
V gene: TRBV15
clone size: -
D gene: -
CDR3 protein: CATSRPGGWGGPFGYTF
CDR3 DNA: TGTGCCACCAGCAGACCGGGCGGCTGGGGAGGGCCCTTCGGCTACACCTTC

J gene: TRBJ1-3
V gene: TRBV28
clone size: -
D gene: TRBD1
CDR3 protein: CASSLSSGGSGNTIYF
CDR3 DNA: TGTGCCAGCAGTTTATCGTCAGGGGGCAGTGGAAACACCATATATTTT

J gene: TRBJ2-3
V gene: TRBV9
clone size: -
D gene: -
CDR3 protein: CASSVATLDTQYF
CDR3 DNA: TGTGCCAGCAGCGTAGCCACCTTGGATACGCAGTATTTT

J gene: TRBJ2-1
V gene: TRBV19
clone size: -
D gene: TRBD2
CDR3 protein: CASSADGLAGASSYNEQFF
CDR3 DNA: TGTGCCAGTAGTGCTGACGGACTAGCGGGGGCGAGCTCCTACAATGAGCAGTTCTTC

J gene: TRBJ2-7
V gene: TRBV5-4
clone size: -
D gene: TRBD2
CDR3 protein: CASSQGLAGGHEQYF
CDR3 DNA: TGTGCCAGCAGCCAGGGACTAGCGGGAGGCCACGAGCAGTACTTC

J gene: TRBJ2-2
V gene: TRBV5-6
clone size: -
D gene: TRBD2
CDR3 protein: CASSLYLAGYTGELFF
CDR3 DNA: TGTGCCAGCAGCTTGTACTTAGCGGGTTACACCGGGGAGCTGTTTTTT

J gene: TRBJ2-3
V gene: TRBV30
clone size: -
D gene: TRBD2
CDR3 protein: CAGQGGLAPDTQYF
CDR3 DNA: TGTGCCGGCCAGGGGGGACTAGCGCCCGATACGCAGTATTTT

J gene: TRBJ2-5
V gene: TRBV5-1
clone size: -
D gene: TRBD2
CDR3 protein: CASSFVTSGSGETQYF
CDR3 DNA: TGCGCCAGCAGCTTTGTGACTAGCGGGAGCGGGGAGACCCAGTACTTC

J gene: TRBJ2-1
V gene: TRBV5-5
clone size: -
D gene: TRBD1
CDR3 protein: CASSSGQMSSYNEQFF
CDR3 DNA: TGTGCCAGCAGCTCGGGACAGATGAGCTCCTACAATGAGCAGTTCTTC

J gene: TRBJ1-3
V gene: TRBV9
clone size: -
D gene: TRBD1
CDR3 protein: CASSATTVQGDTIYF
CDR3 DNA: TGTGCCAGCAGCGCGACGACAGTCCAGGGGGACACCATATATTTT

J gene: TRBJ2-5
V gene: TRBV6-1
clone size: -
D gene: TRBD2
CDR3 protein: CASSERRLAVQETQYF
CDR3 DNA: TGTGCCAGCAGTGAACGGAGACTAGCGGTTCAAGAGACCCAGTACTTC

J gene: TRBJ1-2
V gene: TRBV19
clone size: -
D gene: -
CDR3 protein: CASSGWYDGSGYTF
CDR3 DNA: TGTGCCAGTAGTGGGTGGTATGATGGTTCTGGCTACACCTTC

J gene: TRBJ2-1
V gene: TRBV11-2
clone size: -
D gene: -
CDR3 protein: CASSLVGGARNYNEQFF
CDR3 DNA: TGTGCCAGCAGCTTAGTCGGAGGGGCTCGGAATTACAATGAGCAGTTCTTC

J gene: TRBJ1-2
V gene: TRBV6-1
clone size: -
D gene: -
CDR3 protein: CASMEGRAHGYTF
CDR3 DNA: TGTGCCAGCATGGAGGGGAGGGCCCATGGCTACACCTTC

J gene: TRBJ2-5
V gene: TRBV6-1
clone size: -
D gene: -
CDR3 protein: CASSEIRQETQYF
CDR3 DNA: TGTGCCAGCAGTGAAATCAGGCAAGAGACCCAGTACTTC

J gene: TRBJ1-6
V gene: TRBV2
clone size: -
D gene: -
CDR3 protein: CASSGRGVSYNSPLHF
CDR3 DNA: TGTGCCAGCAGCGGGAGGGGGGTGTCCTATAATTCACCCCTCCACTTT

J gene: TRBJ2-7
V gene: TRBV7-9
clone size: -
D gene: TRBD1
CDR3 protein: CASSATGGSEQYF
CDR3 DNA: TGTGCCAGCAGCGCGACAGGGGGCAGCGAGCAGTACTTC

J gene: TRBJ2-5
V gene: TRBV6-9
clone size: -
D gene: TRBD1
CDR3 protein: CASTPRGRKTQYF
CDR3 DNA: TGTGCCAGCACCCCCAGGGGGCGAAAGACCCAGTACTTC

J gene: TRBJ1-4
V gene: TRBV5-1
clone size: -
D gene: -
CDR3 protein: CASSLESGVEKLFF
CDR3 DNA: TGCGCCAGCAGCTTGGAGTCAGGGGTGGAAAAACTGTTTTTT

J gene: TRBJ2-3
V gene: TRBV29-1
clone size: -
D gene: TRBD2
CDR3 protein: CSVEIVLAGGDTQYF
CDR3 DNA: TGCAGCGTTGAAATCGTGCTAGCGGGAGGCGATACGCAGTATTTT

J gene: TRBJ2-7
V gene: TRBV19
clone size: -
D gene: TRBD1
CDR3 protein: CASAAGTASYEQYF
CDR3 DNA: TGTGCCAGTGCGGCCGGGACAGCTTCCTACGAGCAGTACTTC

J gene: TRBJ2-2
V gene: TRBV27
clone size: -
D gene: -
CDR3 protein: CATWSADANTGELFF
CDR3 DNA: TGTGCCACCTGGTCGGCGGACGCGAACACCGGGGAGCTGTTTTTT

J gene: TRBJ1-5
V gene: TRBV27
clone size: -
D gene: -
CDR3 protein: CASSLVRNQPQHF
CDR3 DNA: TGTGCCAGCAGTTTGGTCCGCAATCAGCCCCAGCATTTT

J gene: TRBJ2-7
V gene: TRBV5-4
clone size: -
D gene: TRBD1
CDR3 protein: CASSLGTAALVYF
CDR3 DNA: TGTGCCAGCAGCCTAGGGACAGCCGCTTTGGTGTACTTC

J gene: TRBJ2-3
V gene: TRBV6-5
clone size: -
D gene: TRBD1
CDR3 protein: CASRVGQGVDTQYF
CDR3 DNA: TGTGCCAGCAGGGTTGGACAGGGGGTAGATACGCAGTATTTT

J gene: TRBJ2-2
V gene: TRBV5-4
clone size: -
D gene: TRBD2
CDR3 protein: CASSLREGGTGELFF
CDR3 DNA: TGTGCCAGCAGCTTGCGGGAGGGGGGCACCGGGGAGCTGTTTTTT

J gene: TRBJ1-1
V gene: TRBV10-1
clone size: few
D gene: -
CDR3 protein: CASSVSVGTEAFF
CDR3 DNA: TGCGCCAGCAGTGTCTCGGTCGGCACTGAAGCTTTCTTT

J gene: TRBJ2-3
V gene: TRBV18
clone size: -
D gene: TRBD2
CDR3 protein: CASSPLGAGGDTQYF
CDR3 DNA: TGTGCCAGCTCACCTCTAGGAGCGGGAGGGGATACGCAGTATTTT

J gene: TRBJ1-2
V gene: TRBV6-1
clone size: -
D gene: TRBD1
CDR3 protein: CASSQGASGYTF
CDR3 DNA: TGTGCCAGCAGTCAGGGGGCATCCGGCTACACCTTC

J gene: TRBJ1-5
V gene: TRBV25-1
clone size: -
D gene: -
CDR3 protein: CASSPQVGQPQHF
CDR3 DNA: TGTGCCAGCAGTCCGCAGGTTGGTCAGCCCCAGCATTTT

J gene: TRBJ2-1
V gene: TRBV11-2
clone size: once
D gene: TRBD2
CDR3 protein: CASSLDRWGTSGYNEQFF
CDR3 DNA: TGTGCCAGCAGCTTAGATCGGTGGGGGACTAGCGGCTACAATGAGCAGTTCTTC

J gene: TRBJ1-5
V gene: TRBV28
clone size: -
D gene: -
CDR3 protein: CASSPDSFNQPQHF
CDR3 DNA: TGTGCCAGCAGTCCCGACTCCTTCAATCAGCCCCAGCATTTT

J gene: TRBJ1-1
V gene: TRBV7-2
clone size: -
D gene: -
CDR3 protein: CASSLAPVNTEAFF
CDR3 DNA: TGTGCCAGCAGCTTAGCTCCGGTGAACACTGAAGCTTTCTTT

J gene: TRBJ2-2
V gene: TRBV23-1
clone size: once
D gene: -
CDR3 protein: CASSQLPGNTGELFF
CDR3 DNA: TGCGCCAGCAGTCAATTACCTGGGAACACCGGGGAGCTGTTTTTT

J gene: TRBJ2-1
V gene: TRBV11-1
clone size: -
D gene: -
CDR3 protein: CASSLVWPLDNEQFF
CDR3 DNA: TGTGCCAGCAGCTTAGTCTGGCCCCTGGACAATGAGCAGTTCTTC

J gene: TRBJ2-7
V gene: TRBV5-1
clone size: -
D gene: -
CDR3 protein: CASSLALGTQTYEQYF
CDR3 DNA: TGCGCCAGCAGCTTGGCCTTGGGGACACAGACCTACGAGCAGTACTTC

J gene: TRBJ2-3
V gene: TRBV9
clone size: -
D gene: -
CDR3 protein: CASSAQSLGDTQYF
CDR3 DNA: TGTGCCAGCAGCGCCCAAAGCCTCGGGGATACGCAGTATTTT

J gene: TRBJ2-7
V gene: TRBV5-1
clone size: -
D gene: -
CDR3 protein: CASSIRTVAYEQYF
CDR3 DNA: TGCGCCAGCAGCATACGGACAGTAGCCTACGAGCAGTACTTC

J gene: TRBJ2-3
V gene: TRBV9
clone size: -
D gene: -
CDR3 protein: CASSRLGLGTDTQYF
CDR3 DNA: TGTGCCAGCAGCCGATTGGGACTCGGCACAGATACGCAGTATTTT

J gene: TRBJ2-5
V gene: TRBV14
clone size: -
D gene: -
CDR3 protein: CASSEARTVGTQYF
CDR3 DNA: TGTGCCAGCAGCGAAGCTAGGACAGTGGGGACCCAGTACTTC

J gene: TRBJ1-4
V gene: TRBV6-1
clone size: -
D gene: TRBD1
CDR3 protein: CASSNPGTGNEKLFF
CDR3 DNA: TGTGCCAGCAGTAACCCCGGGACAGGAAATGAAAAACTGTTTTTT

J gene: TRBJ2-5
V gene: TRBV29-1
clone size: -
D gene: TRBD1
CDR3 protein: CSATKPGQRETQYF
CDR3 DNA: TGCAGCGCCACCAAACCGGGACAGAGGGAGACCCAGTACTTC

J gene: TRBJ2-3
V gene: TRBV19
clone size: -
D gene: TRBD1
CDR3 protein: CASSIVSGGADTQYF
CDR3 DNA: TGTGCCAGTAGTATAGTCTCAGGGGGCGCAGATACGCAGTATTTT

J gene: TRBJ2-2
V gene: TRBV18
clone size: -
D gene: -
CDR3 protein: CASSPRGWNGELFF
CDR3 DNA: TGTGCCAGCTCACCACGGGGCTGGAACGGGGAGCTGTTTTTT

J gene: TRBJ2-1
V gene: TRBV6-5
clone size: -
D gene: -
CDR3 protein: CASSYSVGVEQFF
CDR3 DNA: TGTGCCAGCAGTTACTCTGTGGGGGTTGAGCAGTTCTTC

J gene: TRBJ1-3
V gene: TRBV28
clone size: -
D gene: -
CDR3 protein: CASSLYDRSGNTIYF
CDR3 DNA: TGTGCCAGCAGTTTATACGACAGATCTGGAAACACCATATATTTT

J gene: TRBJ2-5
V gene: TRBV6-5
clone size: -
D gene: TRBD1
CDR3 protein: CASSSPGQASQYF
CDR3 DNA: TGTGCCAGCAGCTCACCGGGACAGGCGTCCCAGTACTTC